The clone carrying this T cell receptor (beta chain) appeared a single time. Germline V lookup: CDR1 SGDLS, CDR2 YYNGEE. Trimming cost V 4 bases and J 0 bases; bases outside gene matches: 7. The length of the CDR3 is 17 residues. The sample is drawn from a study of blood T cell repertoires in COVID-19. About the research overall: Acute-phase and convalescent COVID-19 samples originated in the United States, Italy and Spain. PBMCs, B-cell-depleted T cells, or T cells provided the cDNA or gDNA that made up the material.

Authors' data handling: From reference gene primer amplification, estimates of nucleated cell counts were derived. Profiled with immunoSEQ multiplex PCR; TCRdb holds only in-frame clones, not every one. V and J calls and clone size are those listed in that table; D and trimming were worked out from the DNA. Among roughly 200,000 clones listed, about four fifths were seen once. V and J are TRBV9 and TRBJ2-1; TRBD2 matches at 10 bases. The sequencing sample was made of peripheral blood. The sequence came from a man aged 60 to 75 with acute or convalescent COVID-19. The CDR3 nucleotides read TGTGCCAGCAGCATGGGTAGCGGGGGGAGCTCCTACAATGAGCAGTTCTTC. Translated: CASSMGSGGSSYNEQFF.